This T cell receptor (delta chain) was identified during a study of γδ T cells in repeated Plasmodium falciparum infection. Overall study results and limits: Vgamma9/Vdelta2+ T cells showed a stable polyclonal repertoire with shared TCRgamma sequences.

This clone came up a few times. The antigen remains undetermined. TCRdb's protein for this DNA is that of a much larger clone and differs from the translation at residue 3, likely a read error; the protein shown is the DNA translation. TCRdb reprocessed the multiplex PCR reads using CATT. The repertoire consists of some 51,000 delta-chain clones, with about 2% occurring once and the leading ten covering about 23%. Flow sorting of PBMC yielded separate Vgamma9/Vdelta2+ and Vdelta2-negative gammadelta T cell populations for bulk repertoire analysis. The CDR3 is 17 amino acids. CDR1 and CDR2 (germline): GEAIGNYY, EKD.

The J gene is TRDJ1, the V gene TRDV2; 7 bases map to TRDD3. No J gene is reported in TCRdb; it was inferred here by comparing the DNA with germline. Sample: gamma-delta T cells from blood. The clonotype was recovered from a pool of human donors (malaria-infected and uninfected, not separated). The CDR3 DNA sequence: TGTGCCCGTGACACCGGCCCTACTGGGGATTACACCGATAAACTCATCTTT. Translation gives CARDTGPTGDYTDKLIF.